This passage covers 17 T cell receptor beta chains from one sample sequenced in a study of PD-1 blockade in classical Hodgkin lymphoma. Clones were read by immunoSEQ multiplex PCR, and TCRdb kept only the in-frame ones, dropping some. The sample includes 30,000 to 40,000 clones, 90% of them seen just once. The patients all showed relapse after autologous stem cell transplantation, while their brentuximab vedotin exposure varied. Negative magnetic selection isolated CD4+ T cells from thawed PBMCs. Sequencing used CD4+ T cells from blood, obtained at baseline. The receptors were gathered from a human donor with classical Hodgkin lymphoma.

The V gene is TRBV7-2, the J gene TRBJ2-1, with TRBD2 identical over 9 bases. Germline assignment: CDR1 SGHTA and CDR2 FQGNSA. The length of the CDR3 is 15 residues. Trimming removed 5 bases from V and 3 bases from J; junction bases left unmatched: 5. The CDR3 region is CASSLTSGGYNEQFF. CDR3 coding DNA: TGTGCCAGCAGCCTGACTAGCGGAGGCTACAATGAGCAGTTCTTC.

The chain recombines TRBV6-5 with TRBJ2-7; tentative D call: TRBD2 (6 bases). The CDR3 runs to 14 residues. Trimming took 3 bases from V and 4 from J, leaving 13 bases between them. The germline V gene has CDR1 MNHEY and CDR2 SVGAGI. In nucleotides, the CDR3 is TGTGCCAGCAGTTATTCGGGACTCCGTTACGAGCAGTACTTC. This encodes CASSYSGLRYEQYF.

The chain carries TRBV28 and TRBJ1-3, with a weak D call TRBD1 (5 bases). CDR3 length: 16 residues. Trimming removed 3 bases from V and 0 bases from J, with 12 bases in between. Germline V gene sequence: CDR1 MDHEN, CDR2 SYDVKM. The DNA of the CDR3 is TGTGCCAGCAGTTTCTTAGAGACAGCCTCTGGAAACACCATATATTTT. Its protein is CASSFLETASGNTIYF.

The gene calls are TRBV27 and TRBJ2-3, with D uncertain. Trimming took 2 bases from V and 4 from J, leaving 7 bases between them. The CDR3 runs to 13 residues. The germline gives CDR1 MNHEY, CDR2 SMNVEV (reference sequence). CDR3 amino acids: CASSLQGPDTQYF. CDR3 bases: TGTGCCAGCAGTTTACAAGGGCCAGATACGCAGTATTTT.

The chain employs TRBV30 and TRBJ1-5; D not certain. V was shortened by 5 bases and J by 3 bases, with 5 bases between the two germline ends. Germline CDR1 is GTSNPN and CDR2 is SVGIG (reference sequence). This CDR3 is built from 11 residues. The DNA of the CDR3 is TGTGCCTGGGGGGACAATCAGCCCCAGCATTTT. Its protein is CAWGDNQPQHF.

The chain combines TRBV19 with TRBJ2-5; the D is unclear. V lost 7 bases and J 9 bases, leaving 9 bases between the germline ends. The CDR3 is made up of 10 amino acids. CDR1 is LNHDA and CDR2 is SQIVND in the germline V gene (reference sequence). CDR3 bases: TGTGCCAGTACGAGAGTGGCCCAGTACTTC. Translating it yields CASTRVAQYF.

V is TRBV5-1 and J is TRBJ2-1, with D maybe TRBD1 (5 bases). The V end lost 5 bases, the J end lost 3 bases, and 12 bases lay between the germline ends. CDR3 length: 14 residues. Germline assignment: CDR1 SGHRS and CDR2 YFSETQ. As DNA, the CDR3 is TGCGCCAGCAGAAGAGACACAGGCTACAATGAGCAGTTCTTC. Translated: CASRRDTGYNEQFF.

This clone is a singleton in its sample. The DNA of the CDR3 is TGTGCCAGCAGTTTGGAGGGGCGCGGGGAGACCCAGTACTTC. Encoded protein: CASSLEGRGETQYF. The chain couples TRBV27 to TRBJ2-5; a weak D match, TRBD2 (6 bases). V lost 3 bases to trimming and J lost 5 bases, with 13 bases between them. There are 14 residues in the CDR3. The germline V gene encodes CDR1 MNHEY and CDR2 SMNVEV (reference sequence).

The gene calls are TRBV21-1 and TRBJ2-1; TRBD1 reflects the table's D call only, with no check against the DNA. TRBV21-1 is an annotated pseudogene. This CDR3 is built from 16 residues. This CDR3 is CASSTLDRSSYNEQFF. CDR3 coding DNA: TGTGCCAGCAGCACCTTGGACAGGAGCTCCTACAATGAGCAGTTCTTC.

The rearrangement joins TRBV30 to TRBJ2-3; TRBD1 might be the D (5 bases). The germline gives CDR1 GTSNPN, CDR2 SVGIG (reference sequence). CDR3 length: 17 amino acids. V lost 2 bases and J lost 1, with 19 bases in between. The CDR3 bases are TGTGCCTGGAGTCCCCGGGCAGGGCGTGGGGGCACAGATACGCAGTATTTT. Translated, it gives CAWSPRAGRGGTDTQYF.

The V and J genes are TRBV28 and TRBJ1-5; the match to TRBD1 covers 9 bases. Germline loops: CDR1 MDHEN, CDR2 SYDVKM. Losses at the gene ends were 10 bases for V and 7 bases for J; bases not matched to a gene: 8. The CDR3 is 13 residues long. This chain's CDR3 is CAIKGTGKQPQHF. In DNA form, the CDR3 reads TGTGCCATCAAAGGGACAGGGAAACAGCCCCAGCATTTT.

CDR3 nucleotides: TGTGCCAGCAGTGTTGGGAATGAGCAGTTCTTC. This translates into CASSVGNEQFF. This chain joins TRBV6-1 and TRBJ2-1; D unresolved. Germline V gene data show CDR1 as MNHNS and CDR2 as SASEGT. The V and J ends lost 4 bases and 7 bases respectively, with 5 bases between them. The CDR3 is made up of 11 amino acids.

CDR3 amino acids: CASGLGQVGYEQYF. CDR3 DNA: TGTGCTAGTGGTTTGGGACAGGTTGGGTACGAGCAGTACTTC. The rearrangement links TRBV12-5 to TRBJ2-7, with D tentatively TRBD1 (6 bases). Trimming took 1 base from V and 4 from J, leaving 11 bases between them. CDR1 and CDR2 from the germline V gene are LGHNT and FRNRAP. This CDR3 has 14 amino acids.

V gene TRBV9 combines with J gene TRBJ2-7; 8 positions agree with TRBD2. CDR3 length equals 18 residues. Germline V gene lookup returns CDR1 SGDLS and CDR2 YYNGEE. V shed 1 base, J shed 0 bases, and the junction held 12 bases outside the gene matches. For the CDR3, the DNA is TGTGCCAGCAGCGTAAGCCCCGGGACTAGTGTGGCCTCCTACGAGCAGTACTTC. Translation: CASSVSPGTSVASYEQYF. The entire variable domain, with the rest obtained from reference TRBV9 and TRBJ2-7, is as follows: DSGVTQTPKHLITATGQRVTLRCSPRSGDLSVYWYQQSLDQGLQFLIQYYNGEERAKGNILERFSAQQFPDLHSELNLSSLELGDSALYFCASSVSPGTSVASYEQYFGPGTRLTVT.

Only one count was recorded for this clone. The rearrangement links TRBV6-1 to TRBJ1-4; D gene uncertain. The germline V and J ends were trimmed by 5 bases and 6 bases, with 16 bases remaining between them. The length of the CDR3 is 15 residues. Per the germline V gene, CDR1 is MNHNS and CDR2 is SASEGT. The CDR3 here is CASSPSTSLDEKLFF. The CDR3 region has the DNA TGTGCCAGCAGTCCCTCGACATCCCTAGATGAAAAACTGTTTTTT.

The chain recombines TRBV30 with TRBJ1-2; D uncertain. This CDR3 comprises 13 residues. V lost 4 bases to trimming and J lost 3 bases, with 12 bases between them. Germline V gene data show CDR1 as GTSNPN and CDR2 as SVGIG (reference sequence). Here the CDR3 DNA reads TGTGCCTGGACCGACCGGGGTGACTATGGCTACACCTTC. Protein product: CAWTDRGDYGYTF.

The V call is TRBV5-4, the J call TRBJ2-1; 9 bases map to TRBD1. V shed 3 bases and J 6 bases; nucleotides not matched to a gene: 7. The CDR3 is 15 residues long. From germline, CDR1 is SGHNT and CDR2 YYREEE (reference sequence). CDR3 loop: CASSWNRGRGNEQFF. CDR3 nucleotides: TGTGCCAGCAGCTGGAACAGGGGGCGCGGCAATGAGCAGTTCTTC.